This paragraph covers one TCR beta chain sequence. Its antigen is undetermined. A J-beta primer mix and a sample-barcoded 5' primer were used in a second PCR of roughly 6 to 12 cycles. TCRdb re-analysed the 5' RACE reads in MiXCR, keeping a single row per CDR3 protein. The data show about 1.6 million distinct CDR3 sequences, with almost 35% seen just once and about 10% held by the top ten. The data are from a study of blood T cells in healthy people across ages. Study as a whole: Every two T cells gave about one barcoded beta molecule via template switching.

Germline V CDR1 and CDR2: MNHEY, SVGEGT. CDR3 length: 17 amino acids. Unmatched junction bases numbered 7, after V lost 6 bases and J lost 1 base. Findings and limits, study-wide: Per million T cells, TCR beta diversity dropped roughly linearly as age increased. Across samples, TCR beta diversity tracked strongly with naive T cell percentage.

Every donor contributed roughly 11 milliliters of peripheral blood by blood draw. What was sequenced was blood. The rearrangement joins TRBV6-2 or TRBV6-3 to TRBJ2-3; TRBD2 agrees at 13 bases. The sequence derives from a woman aged 30 to 39 in good health. The CDR3 here is CASRHYGTSGGTDTQYF. In nucleotides, the CDR3 is TGTGCCAGCAGACACTACGGGACTAGCGGGGGCACAGATACGCAGTATTTT.